This TCR beta chain was observed in a study of blood T cells in healthy people across ages. General study points: A roughly linear age-dependent decrease characterized TCR beta diversity per million T cells. Any changes in expanded clonotypes were possibly confounded, as donor CMV status remained unknown.

CDR1 is MNHEY, CDR2 SVGAGI, per germline. The CDR3 runs 13 residues. Losses at the gene ends were 6 bases for V and 5 bases for J; bases not matched to a gene: 6. A second PCR of 7 to 11 cycles used a sample-barcoded 5' primer and a J-beta primer mix. Per-sample output comprised a minimum of 3 million paired-end reads containing CDR3. TCRdb used MiXCR to reprocess the 5' RACE reads, holding one entry per CDR3 protein. The table records roughly 930,000 distinct CDR3 sequences, roughly 43% of them present only once. On this clonotype itself: Its antigen is not known.

The V gene is TRBV6-5, the J gene TRBJ1-2, with 7 nucleotides matching TRBD1. This receptor was obtained from a man under 40 in good health. The sequenced sample consisted of blood. As DNA, the CDR3 is TGTGCCAGCAGCGGCGGGACAGCTTATGGCTACACCTTC. Its translation: CASSGGTAYGYTF.